This is a list of T cell receptor beta chains from one sample in a study of T cell responses to AZD1222 COVID-19 vaccine. TCRdb's table, derived via immunoSEQ multiplex PCR, lists solely in-frame clones and lacks some. Of around 170,000 clones listed, about nine tenths are singletons. This specimen was peripheral blood, taken on day 0 of AZD1222 vaccination. Every receptor here comes from an adult in good health. Both conserved end residues are part of each CDR3. Fields, in order: J gene, D gene, clone size, V gene, CDR3 DNA, CDR3 protein. The D gene is left open where the match is weak. A row's size may be missing; if present it is once, few, many or a size class.

j_gene: TRBJ1-2; d_gene: .; abundance: .; v_gene: TRBV6-2/TRBV6-3; CDR3nt: TGTGCCAGCAGCACCATACTAATTCTGCGGGACTTGGCTGGCTACACCTTC; CDR3aa: CASSTILILRDLAGYTF
j_gene: TRBJ1-5; d_gene: TRBD1; abundance: .; v_gene: TRBV3-1/TRBV3-2; CDR3nt: TGTGCCAGCAGCCAAGACGGCCTCGGACAGGGAACCCATCAGCCCCAGCATTTT; CDR3aa: CASSQDGLGQGTHQPQHF
j_gene: TRBJ1-5; d_gene: .; abundance: .; v_gene: TRBV5-6; CDR3nt: TGTGCCAGCAGCTTGGTGGATCAGCCCCAGCATTTT; CDR3aa: CASSLVDQPQHF
j_gene: TRBJ2-2; d_gene: .; abundance: .; v_gene: TRBV7-2; CDR3nt: TGTGCCAGCAGCTTATTGAGGACCGGGGAGCTGTTTTTT; CDR3aa: CASSLLRTGELFF
j_gene: TRBJ1-6; d_gene: .; abundance: .; v_gene: TRBV6-5; CDR3nt: TGTGCCAGCAGTCCCATGGGGACTACACCCCTCCACTTT; CDR3aa: CASSPMGTTPLHF
j_gene: TRBJ2-7; d_gene: .; abundance: .; v_gene: TRBV11-2; CDR3nt: TGTGCCAGCAGTCGTCAGGGATGGGTCTACGAGCAGTACTTC; CDR3aa: CASSRQGWVYEQYF
j_gene: TRBJ1-4; d_gene: .; abundance: .; v_gene: TRBV7-2; CDR3nt: TGTGCCAGCAGAGCAGGGTCTAATGAAAAACTGTTTTTT; CDR3aa: CASRAGSNEKLFF
j_gene: TRBJ1-3; d_gene: TRBD1; abundance: .; v_gene: TRBV29-1; CDR3nt: TGCAGCGTTGGGGACAGCTCCCTTTCGGGAAACACCATATATTTT; CDR3aa: CSVGDSSLSGNTIYF
j_gene: TRBJ2-5; d_gene: .; abundance: .; v_gene: TRBV10-3; CDR3nt: TGTGCCATCAGTTCCGGGATAAAAGAGACCCAGTACTTC; CDR3aa: CAISSGIKETQYF
j_gene: TRBJ1-2; d_gene: .; abundance: .; v_gene: TRBV10-1; CDR3nt: TGCGCCAGCCCTTCAGGGACTCCATCTAACTATGGCTACACCTTC; CDR3aa: CASPSGTPSNYGYTF
j_gene: TRBJ1-2; d_gene: .; abundance: few; v_gene: TRBV19; CDR3nt: TGTGCCAGTACCCCTCGAGGGGTCTATGGCTACACCTTC; CDR3aa: CASTPRGVYGYTF
j_gene: TRBJ1-1; d_gene: .; abundance: .; v_gene: TRBV3-1/TRBV3-2; CDR3nt: TGTGCCAGCAGCCAAGATGGGAGATTGATCGAAGCTTTCTTT; CDR3aa: CASSQDGRLIEAFF
j_gene: TRBJ2-3; d_gene: .; abundance: .; v_gene: TRBV14; CDR3nt: TGTGCCAGCAGCCTGGTATTTAGCGGGACAGGGACCACAGATACGCAGTATTTT; CDR3aa: CASSLVFSGTGTTDTQYF
j_gene: TRBJ2-7; d_gene: TRBD2; abundance: .; v_gene: TRBV19; CDR3nt: TGTGCCAGTCATGCGGGGGAGTACGGGAGTAGTATCTACGAGCAGTACTTC; CDR3aa: CASHAGEYGSSIYEQYF
j_gene: TRBJ1-1; d_gene: .; abundance: .; v_gene: TRBV5-8; CDR3nt: TGTGCCAGCAGCTTGGAGGCAGGAAGGGTGAACACTGAAGCTTTCTTT; CDR3aa: CASSLEAGRVNTEAFF
j_gene: TRBJ1-1; d_gene: .; abundance: once; v_gene: TRBV7-8; CDR3nt: TGTGCCAGCAGCTTTGGGGCAGGGGTTGGCACTGAAGCTTTCTTT; CDR3aa: CASSFGAGVGTEAFF